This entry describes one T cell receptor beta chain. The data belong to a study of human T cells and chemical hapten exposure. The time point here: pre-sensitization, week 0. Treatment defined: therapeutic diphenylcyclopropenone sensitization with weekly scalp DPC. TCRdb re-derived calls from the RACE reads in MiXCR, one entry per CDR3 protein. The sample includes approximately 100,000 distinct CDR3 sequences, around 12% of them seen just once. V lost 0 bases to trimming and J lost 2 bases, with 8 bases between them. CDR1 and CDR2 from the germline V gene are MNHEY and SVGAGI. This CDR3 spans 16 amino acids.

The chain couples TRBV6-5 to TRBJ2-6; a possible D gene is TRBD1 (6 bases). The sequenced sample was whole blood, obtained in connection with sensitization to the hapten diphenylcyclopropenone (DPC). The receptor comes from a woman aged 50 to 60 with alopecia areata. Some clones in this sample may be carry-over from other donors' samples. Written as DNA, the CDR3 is TGTGCCAGCAGTTACTCGACAGGAGCTGGGGCCAACGTCCTGACTTTC. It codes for CASSYSTGAGANVLTF.